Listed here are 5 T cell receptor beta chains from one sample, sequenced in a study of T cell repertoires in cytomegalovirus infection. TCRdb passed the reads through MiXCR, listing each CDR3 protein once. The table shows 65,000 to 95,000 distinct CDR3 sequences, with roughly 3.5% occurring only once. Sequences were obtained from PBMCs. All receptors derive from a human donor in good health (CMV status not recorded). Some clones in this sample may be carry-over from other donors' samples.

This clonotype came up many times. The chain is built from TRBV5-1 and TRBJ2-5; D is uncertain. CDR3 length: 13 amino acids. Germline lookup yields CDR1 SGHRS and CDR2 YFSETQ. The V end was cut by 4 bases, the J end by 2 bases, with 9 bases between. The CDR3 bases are TGCGCCAGCAGCCTTACAGAACAAGAGACCCAGTACTTC. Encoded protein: CASSLTEQETQYF.

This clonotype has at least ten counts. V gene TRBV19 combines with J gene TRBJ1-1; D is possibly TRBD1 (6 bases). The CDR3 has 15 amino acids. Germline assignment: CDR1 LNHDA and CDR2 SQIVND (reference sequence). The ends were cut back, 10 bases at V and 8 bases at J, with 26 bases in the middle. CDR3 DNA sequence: TGTGCCACCAAAAACCGCGGGGGGGCACGACTCGAAGCTTTCTTT. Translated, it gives CATKNRGGARLEAFF.

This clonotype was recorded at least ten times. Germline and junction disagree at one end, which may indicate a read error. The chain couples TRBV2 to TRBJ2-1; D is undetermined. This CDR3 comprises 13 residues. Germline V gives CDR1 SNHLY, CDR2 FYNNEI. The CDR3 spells CASTLAGSIPPLF. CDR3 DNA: TGTGCCAGCACTTTGGCAGGTTCGATCCCTCCCCTCTTC.

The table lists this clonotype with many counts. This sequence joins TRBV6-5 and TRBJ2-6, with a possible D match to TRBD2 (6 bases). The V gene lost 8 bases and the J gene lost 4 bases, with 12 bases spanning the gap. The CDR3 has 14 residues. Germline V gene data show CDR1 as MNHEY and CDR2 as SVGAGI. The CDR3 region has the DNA TGTGCCAGCCTGGAGGGGTCGGGGGCCAACGTCCTGACTTTC. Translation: CASLEGSGANVLTF.

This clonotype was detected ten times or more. CDR3 nucleotides: TGCAGTGCTCCCTTTTCCGGGACAGGGAAATACGAGCAGTACTTC. It yields the protein CSAPFSGTGKYEQYF. This chain uses TRBV20-1 with TRBJ2-7; 9 nucleotides agree with TRBD1. Trimming cost V 5 bases and J 4 bases; bases outside gene matches: 12. The CDR3 is made up of 15 amino acids. CDR1 DFQATT and CDR2 SNEGSKA come from the germline V gene (reference sequence).